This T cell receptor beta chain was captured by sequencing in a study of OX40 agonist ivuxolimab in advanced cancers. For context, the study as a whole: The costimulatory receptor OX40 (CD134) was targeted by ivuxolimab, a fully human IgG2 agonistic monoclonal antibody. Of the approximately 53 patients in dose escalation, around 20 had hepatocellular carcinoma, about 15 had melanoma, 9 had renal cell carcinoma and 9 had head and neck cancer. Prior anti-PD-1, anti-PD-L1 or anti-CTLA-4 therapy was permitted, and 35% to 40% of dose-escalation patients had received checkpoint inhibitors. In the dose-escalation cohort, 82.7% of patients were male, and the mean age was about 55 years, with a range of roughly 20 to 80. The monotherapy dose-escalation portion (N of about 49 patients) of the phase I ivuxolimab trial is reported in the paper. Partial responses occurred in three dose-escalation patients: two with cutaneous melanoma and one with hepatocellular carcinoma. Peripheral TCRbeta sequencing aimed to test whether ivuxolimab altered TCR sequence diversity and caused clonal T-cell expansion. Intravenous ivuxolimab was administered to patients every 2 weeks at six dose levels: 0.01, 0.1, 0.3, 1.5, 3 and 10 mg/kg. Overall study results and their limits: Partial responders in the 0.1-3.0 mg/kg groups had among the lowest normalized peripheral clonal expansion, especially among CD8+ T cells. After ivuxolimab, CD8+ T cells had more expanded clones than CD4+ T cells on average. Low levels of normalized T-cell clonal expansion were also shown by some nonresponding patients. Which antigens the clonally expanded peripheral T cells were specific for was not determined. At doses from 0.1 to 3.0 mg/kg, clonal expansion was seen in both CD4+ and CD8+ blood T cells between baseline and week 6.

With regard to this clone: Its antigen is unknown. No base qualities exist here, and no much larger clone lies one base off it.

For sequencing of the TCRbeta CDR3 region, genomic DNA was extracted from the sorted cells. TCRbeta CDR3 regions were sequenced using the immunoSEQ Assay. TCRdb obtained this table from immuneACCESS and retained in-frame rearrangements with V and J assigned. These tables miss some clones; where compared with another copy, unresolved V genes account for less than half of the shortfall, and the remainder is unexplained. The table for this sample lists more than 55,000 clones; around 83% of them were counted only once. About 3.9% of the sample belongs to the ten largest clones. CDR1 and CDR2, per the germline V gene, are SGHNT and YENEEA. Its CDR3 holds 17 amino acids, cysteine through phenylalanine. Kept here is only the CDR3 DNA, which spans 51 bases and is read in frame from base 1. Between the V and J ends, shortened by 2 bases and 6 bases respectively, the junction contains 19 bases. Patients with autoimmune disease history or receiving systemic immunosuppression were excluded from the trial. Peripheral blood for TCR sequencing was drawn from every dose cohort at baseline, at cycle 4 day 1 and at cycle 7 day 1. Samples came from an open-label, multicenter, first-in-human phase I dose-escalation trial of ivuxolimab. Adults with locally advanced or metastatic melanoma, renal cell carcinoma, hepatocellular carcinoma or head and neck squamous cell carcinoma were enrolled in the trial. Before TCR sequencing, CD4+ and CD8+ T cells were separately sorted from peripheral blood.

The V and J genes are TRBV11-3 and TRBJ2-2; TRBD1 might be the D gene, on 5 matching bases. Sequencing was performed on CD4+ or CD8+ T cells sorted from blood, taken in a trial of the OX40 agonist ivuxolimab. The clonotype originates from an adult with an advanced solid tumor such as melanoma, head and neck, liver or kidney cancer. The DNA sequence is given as TGTGCCAGCAGCTTAAGGGGTGCTGGACACTCTGCCGGGGAGCTGTTTTTT. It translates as CASSLRGAGHSAGELFF.